The 29 T cell receptor beta chains reported below all come from one sample, sequenced in a study of blood T cells in healthy people across ages (dated by TCRdb to between 2015 and 2017). The library was produced with 5' RACE. The instrument given in TCRdb is Illumina HiSeq 2500. A second 7 to 11 cycle PCR used a sample-barcoded 5' primer and a J-beta primer mix. TCRdb cleaned the public reads at Q25 with fastp, built clones with MiXCR and kept in-frame beta chains. Rows with one shared CDR3 protein collapse into an entry with the most common genes and DNA. The sample includes 600,000 to 850,000 distinct CDR3 sequences, with around 46% observed a single time. The top ten clonotypes cover more than 20% of the sample. Sequencing was carried out using blood. The receptors were sampled from a woman aged 55-70 years in good health.

V and J are TRBV29-1 and TRBJ2-4; D unresolved. With the DNA end fitting TRBJ2-7 better, the J assignment may be wrong. The CDR3 consists of 13 residues. CDR1 is SQVTM and CDR2 is ANQGSEA in the germline V gene. CDR3 nucleotides: TGCAGCGCGCTCGAACGATACGACTACGAGCAGTACTTC. Encoded protein: CSALERYDYEQYF.

Here the CDR3 DNA reads TGTGCCAGCAGTTCGAACCGGGACTCCTCCTACAATGAGCAGTTCTTC. This gives the protein CASSSNRDSSYNEQFF. V is TRBV6-2 or TRBV6-3 and J is TRBJ2-1; D may be TRBD2 (6 bases). The CDR3 is 16 amino acids. CDR1 is MNHEY and CDR2 is SVGEGT in the germline V gene. V was cut by 4 bases and J by 0 bases, with 13 bases left in between.

Notes on this clonotype: Just one base apart from a much larger clone, this may be a read error. The chain combines TRBV29-1 with TRBJ2-5; 10 bases are shared with TRBD1. The DNA end favors TRBJ2-7, so the J call may be wrong. This CDR3 contains 14 residues. Germline assignment: CDR1 SQVTM and CDR2 ANQGSEA. CDR3 loop: CSVEDEDRGYEQYF. The CDR3 DNA follows: TGCAGCGTTGAAGACGAGGACAGGGGGTACGAGCAGTACTTC.

CDR3 protein: CASSYSTLLAGAQETQYF. Here the CDR3 DNA reads TGTGCCAGCAGTTACTCGACCCTACTAGCGGGAGCACAAGAGACCCAGTACTTC. V and J are TRBV6-2 or TRBV6-3 and TRBJ2-5, with TRBD2 matching over 11 bases. CDR3 length: 18 residues. J was trimmed by 2 bases and V by 0 bases; bases with no gene match: 8. Germline loops: CDR1 MNHEY, CDR2 SVGEGT.

The chain combines TRBV30 with TRBJ2-5; a weak D match, TRBD1 (6 bases). The DNA end lines up better with TRBJ2-7; the J call may be wrong. Germline values: CDR1 GTSNPN, CDR2 SVGIG (reference sequence). The CDR3 totals 13 residues. The CDR3 is CAFTRDMGNEQYF. The CDR3 DNA sequence: TGTGCCTTCACACGGGACATGGGGAACGAGCAGTACTTC.

On this clonotype: A clone one base away is much larger, so this may be a read error. The rearrangement joins TRBV28 to TRBJ2-1; no firm D call. The length of the CDR3 is 16 residues. Trimming pared 5 bases from V and 6 bases from J, leaving 20 bases between. Germline loops: CDR1 MDHEN, CDR2 SYDVKM. The CDR3 DNA follows: TGTGCCAGCAGTCCCCTTAGGCGAGCGATTGGCAATGAGCAGTTCTTC. This gives the protein CASSPLRRAIGNEQFF.

This chain joins TRBV6-6 and TRBJ2-1; D possibly corresponds to TRBD1 (6 bases). Germline V gives CDR1 MNHNY, CDR2 SVGAGI (reference sequence). The V gene lost 7 bases and the J gene lost 0 bases, with 16 bases spanning the gap. The CDR3 is 16 residues long. For the CDR3, the DNA is TGTGCCAGCAATCCACAGGAGGACAGCTCCTACAATGAGCAGTTCTTC. This sequence encodes CASNPQEDSSYNEQFF.

The genes are TRBV7-2 and TRBJ2-5; D ambiguous. Trimming took off 3 bases at V and 5 bases at J, with 13 bases between the two ends. Germline V gives CDR1 SGHTA, CDR2 FQGNSA. The CDR3 consists of 14 residues. CDR3 sequence (DNA): TGTGCCAGCAGCTTGAACCCGGCGAGGGAGACCCAGTACTTC. Translating it yields CASSLNPARETQYF. Using reference TRBV7-2 and TRBJ2-5 for the parts outside the CDR3, the full variable domain is GAGVSQSPSNKVTEKGKDVELRCDPISGHTALYWYRQSLGQGLEFLIYFQGNSAPDKSGLPSDRFSAERTGGSVSTLTIQRTQQEDSAVYLCASSLNPARETQYFGPGTRLLVL.

A note on this clonotype: This clone may be a read error of a much larger clone one base away. This rearrangement joins TRBV6-2 or TRBV6-3 to TRBJ2-1; D is unclear. Trimming took off 5 bases at V and 13 bases at J, with 12 bases between the two ends. CDR3 length: 11 amino acids. Per the germline V gene, CDR1 is MNHEY and CDR2 is SVGEGT. CDR3 sequence: CASSQLQTQFF. The DNA of the CDR3 is TGTGCCAGCAGTCAACTCCAGACCCAGTTCTTC.

The sample holds a few counts of this clonotype. This chain's CDR3 is CASSWIPSGSSADTQYF. In nucleotides, the CDR3 is TGCGCCAGCAGCTGGATACCTAGCGGGAGTAGTGCAGATACGCAGTATTTT. The chain has TRBV5-1 and TRBJ2-3, with TRBD2 identical over 10 bases. The CDR3 spans 17 residues. The V and J ends lost 3 bases and 4 bases, in that order; junction bases with no gene match: 11. Germline CDR1 reads SGHRS; CDR2 reads YFSETQ.

This clonotype was counted only a few times. The chain employs TRBV18 and TRBJ2-5; no definite D call. In germline, CDR1 is KGHSH, CDR2 LQKENI. The V gene lost 0 bases and the J gene lost 5 bases, with 10 bases spanning the gap. This CDR3 spans 14 amino acids. This chain's CDR3 is CASSPPTTLETQYF. The CDR3 DNA is TGTGCCAGCTCACCACCGACGACATTGGAGACCCAGTACTTC.

This chain connects TRBV20-1 to TRBJ2-1; D remains ambiguous. Germline V gene sequence: CDR1 DFQATT, CDR2 SNEGSKA (reference sequence). Trimming took 1 base from V and 11 from J, leaving 9 bases between them. This CDR3 is 11 amino acids long. The CDR3 DNA reads as TGCAGTGCTAGAGCACCGCGCCAGCAGTTCTTC. As protein: CSARAPRQQFF.

The chain carries TRBV29-1 and TRBJ1-2; 8 nucleotides agree with TRBD1. The CDR3 has 15 residues. Germline lookup yields CDR1 SQVTM and CDR2 ANQGSEA. V lost 7 bases, J lost 4 bases, and 14 bases stayed unmatched. The CDR3 here is CSARTGPNSPYGYTF. DNA for the CDR3: TGCAGCGCTAGGACAGGGCCAAACAGCCCCTATGGCTACACCTTC.

As regards this clonotype: This may be a read error: a much more frequent sequence differs by one nucleotide. The chain uses TRBV15 and TRBJ1-2; 10 positions agree with TRBD1. Germline assignment: CDR1 LNHNV and CDR2 YYDKDF (reference sequence). This CDR3 has 13 amino acids. The CDR3 protein is CVTSSWTGGGYTF. The CDR3 region has the DNA TGTGTCACCAGCAGCTGGACAGGGGGTGGCTACACCTTC.

The V call is TRBV20-1, the J call TRBJ1-1; D ambiguous. The CDR3 consists of 10 residues. Trimming took off 3 bases at V and 3 bases at J, with 2 bases between the two ends. Germline CDR1 is DFQATT and CDR2 is SNEGSKA (reference sequence). CDR3 loop: CSARDTEAFF. The DNA for the CDR3 is TGCAGTGCTAGGGACACTGAAGCTTTCTTT.

This clonotype was seen a few times. CDR3 region: CASSLSARSTYEQYF. CDR3 sequence (DNA): TGCGCCAGCAGCTTGTCTGCCAGAAGTACCTACGAGCAGTACTTC. The V and J genes are TRBV5-1 and TRBJ2-7; D not certain. CDR3 length: 15 amino acids. The V gene lost 1 base and the J gene lost 2 bases, with 13 bases spanning the gap. The germline gives CDR1 SGHRS, CDR2 YFSETQ.

This clonotype was counted only a few times. The rearrangement links TRBV6-5 to TRBJ2-5, with D tentatively TRBD1 (5 bases). V lost 0 bases, J lost 4 bases, and 24 bases lay in between. This CDR3 has 19 amino acids. The germline gives CDR1 MNHEY, CDR2 SVGAGI. The CDR3, as DNA: TGTGCCAGCAGTTACTCGAGTTTAGGGATGCTGGGGCATTTAGAGACCCAGTACTTC. It encodes CASSYSSLGMLGHLETQYF.

This clonotype was seen ten or more times. The chain couples TRBV29-1 to TRBJ2-5; 11 nucleotides line up with TRBD2. The CDR3 has 14 amino acids. The germline CDR1 and CDR2 sequences are SQVTM and ANQGSEA. V shed 1 base, J shed 5 bases, and the junction held 3 bases outside the gene matches. CDR3 coding DNA: TGCAGCGTTGAAGGCTCTAGCGGGGGGGAGACCCAGTACTTC. As protein: CSVEGSSGGETQYF. Complete variable domain (other parts from reference TRBV29-1 and TRBJ2-5): SAVISQKPSRDICQRGTSLTIQCQVDSQVTMMFWYRQQPGQSLTLIATANQGSEATYESGFVIDKFPISRPNLTFSTLTVSNMSPEDSSIYLCSVEGSSGGETQYFGPGTRLLVL.

In this sample, this clonotype turned up many times. The gene calls are TRBV3-1 and TRBJ1-1; D might be TRBD1 (5 bases). V was clipped by 7 bases and J by 1 base, with 10 bases between them. The germline V gene encodes CDR1 LGHDT and CDR2 YNNKEL (reference sequence). The CDR3 sequence is 13 residues long. CDR3 amino acids: CASTLTGNTEAFF. In DNA form, the CDR3 reads TGTGCCAGCACCCTAACAGGGAACACTGAAGCTTTCTTT.

The chain has TRBV4-1 and TRBJ2-3; D not resolved. The germline V and J ends were trimmed by 0 bases and 4 bases, with 8 bases remaining between them. In germline, CDR1 is MGHRA, CDR2 YSYEKL. The CDR3 is 14 amino acids. The CDR3 DNA follows: TGCGCCAGCAGCCAAGAAGCCCGCGCAGATACGCAGTATTTT. Its translation: CASSQEARADTQYF.

This clonotype showed up just a few times. This rearrangement joins TRBV12-3 or TRBV12-4 to TRBJ2-7; perhaps TRBD2 as D (6 bases). CDR3 size: 16 residues. Between the trimmed V and J ends, which lost 5 bases and 0 bases, there was a span of 17 bases. The CDR3 bases are TGTGCCAGCAGTGCCACTGAGCGAGCGGGCTCCTACGAGCAGTACTTC. It encodes CASSATERAGSYEQYF.

This clonotype showed up many times. The J gene is TRBJ1-1, the V gene TRBV12-3 or TRBV12-4; a possible D gene is TRBD1 (6 bases). This CDR3 contains 14 residues. The ends were cut back, 6 bases at V and 1 base at J, with 12 bases in the middle. The CDR3 nucleotides are TGTGCCAGCAGCCCCCTGACAGGGAACACTGAAGCTTTCTTT. Translating it yields CASSPLTGNTEAFF.

This clonotype was seen only once. This rearrangement joins TRBV10-3 to TRBJ2-7, with D hard to call. Trimming took 5 bases from V and 0 from J, leaving 5 bases between them. The germline V gene encodes CDR1 ENHRY and CDR2 SYGVKD. The CDR3 covers 12 residues. CDR3 protein: CAISKSSYEQYF. The CDR3 DNA is TGTGCCATCAGTAAAAGCTCCTACGAGCAGTACTTC.

The chain uses TRBV6-5 and TRBJ1-6, with TRBD1 identical over 8 bases. The germline V gene has CDR1 MNHEY and CDR2 SVGAGI. The V gene end was trimmed by 5 bases and the J gene end by 7 bases; junction bases not matched to a gene: 10. The CDR3 runs to 16 residues. CDR3 nucleotides: TGTGCCAGCAGTAGACCGGGACAGGACGTAAATTCACCCCTCCACTTT. Translating gives CASSRPGQDVNSPLHF.

As to this clonotype: Sequence at one end of the junction differs from germline and may be a read error. This chain joins TRBV7-3 and TRBJ2-1, with 8 bases fitting TRBD2. CDR3 length: 13 amino acids. Germline V gives CDR1 SGHTA, CDR2 FQGTGA. The CDR3 spells CAGSLGLGYEQFF. CDR3 nucleotides: TGTGCCGGCAGCCTGGGACTAGGATATGAGCAGTTCTTC.

The V call is TRBV6-6, the J call TRBJ1-6; no clear D. The V end lost 8 bases, the J end lost 9 bases, and 17 bases lay between the germline ends. This CDR3 comprises 14 residues. CDR1 is MNHNY, CDR2 SVGAGI, per germline (reference sequence). CDR3 protein: CASWPEVLSSPLHF. In DNA form, the CDR3 reads TGTGCCAGCTGGCCAGAGGTTTTGAGTTCACCCCTCCACTTT.

The DNA for the CDR3 is TGTGCCAGCAGTGAAAAATTTATAGTCGGCACAGATACGCAGTATTTT. It specifies CASSEKFIVGTDTQYF. The gene calls are TRBV2 and TRBJ2-3; the D is unclear. Trimming removed 2 bases at V and 1 base at J, with 13 bases between. CDR1 is SNHLY, CDR2 FYNNEI, per germline. CDR3 size: 16 residues.

This clonotype came up once. The chain carries TRBV2 and TRBJ2-3, with D hard to call. Trimming took 7 bases from V and 2 from J, leaving 10 bases between them. The CDR3 totals 13 residues. Germline V gene sequence: CDR1 SNHLY, CDR2 FYNNEI. CDR3 sequence: CASNRYFTDTQYF. In DNA, the CDR3 is TGTGCCAGCAACCGGTACTTCACAGATACGCAGTATTTT.

The chain uses TRBV28 and TRBJ2-4; D not certain. This CDR3 spans 15 amino acids. Trimming took 6 bases from V and 0 from J, leaving 12 bases between them. The germline V gene encodes CDR1 MDHEN and CDR2 SYDVKM. CDR3: CASSPSEAAKNIQYF. In DNA form, the CDR3 reads TGTGCCAGCAGCCCTTCAGAGGCAGCCAAAAACATTCAGTACTTC.